This T cell receptor beta chain appears in the sequencing data of a study of blood T cell repertoires in COVID-19. Overall study: COVID-19 samples, acute and convalescent, were from the United States, Italy and Spain. From T cells, B-cell-depleted T cells, or PBMCs came the material, which was cDNA or gDNA.

V was trimmed by 4 bases and J by 0 bases, leaving 13 bases between them. The germline V gene has CDR1 MNHEY and CDR2 SVGAGI. There are 16 residues in the CDR3. Original handling: The authors estimated nucleated cell counts from reference gene primer amplification. The protocol was immunoSEQ multiplex PCR, while the TCRdb copy is restricted to in-frame clones and leaves out a portion. That table is the source of V, J and clone size, and D and trimming were worked out from the DNA. The sample has about 120,000 clones, approximately 82% seen once. The chain uses TRBV6-5 and TRBJ1-3; the D gene is possibly TRBD1 (6 bases). The clonotype originates from a man aged 55 to 70 with acute or convalescent COVID-19. Sequencing input: peripheral blood. The CDR3 here is CASSFTGSYSGNTIYF. The CDR3 region has the DNA TGTGCCAGCAGTTTTACAGGGTCCTACTCTGGAAACACCATATATTTT.